Presented here are 6 T cell receptor beta chains from one specimen sequenced in a study of beta chain features in type 1 diabetes. The study, taken as a whole, reports: Significant though moderate, a shortening of TCRB CDR3s appeared in all four CD4+ subsets of Type 1 diabetes patients.

These receptors have no known antigen. Every bit of the isolated RNA underwent reverse transcription, so sequencing read expressed TCRB transcripts. Assay: immunoSEQ multiplex PCR; the TCRdb copy retains only in-frame clones and omits some. Of approximately 270,000 clones detected, over 11% appear once; the ten largest clones hold 0.017%. Sequenced input: naive CD4+ T cells from blood. The receptors were gathered from a man aged 30 to 45 with type 1 diabetes.

This clone turned up a few times. This sequence joins TRBV28 and TRBJ2-7; D may be TRBD2 (5 bases). Germline assignment: CDR1 MDHEN and CDR2 SYDVKM. The germline V and J ends were trimmed by 6 bases and 0 bases, with 12 bases remaining between them. CDR3 size: 14 residues. CDR3 sequence (DNA): TGTGCCAGCAGCTTCTCCGGGAACTCCTACGAGCAGTACTTC. Translation gives CASSFSGNSYEQYF.

V usage is TRBV28 and J usage is TRBJ1-1; TRBD1 agrees at 7 bases. V was clipped by 5 bases and J by 12 bases; unmatched bases: 6. Germline V gives CDR1 MDHEN, CDR2 SYDVKM. The CDR3 length is 11 residues. This CDR3 reads CASSQQGLTFF. Here the CDR3 DNA reads TGTGCCAGCAGTCAACAGGGGTTAACTTTCTTT.

This clone was counted between two and nine times. The V gene is TRBV9, the J gene TRBJ2-2; 16 bases line up with TRBD2. Germline assignment: CDR1 SGDLS and CDR2 YYNGEE. The CDR3 has 18 residues. J lost 5 bases, V lost 0 bases, and 4 bases had no gene match. The CDR3 DNA sequence: TGTGCCAGCAGCGTAGCGGGACTAGCGGGAGGGAGAACCGGGGAGCTGTTTTTT. This translates into CASSVAGLAGGRTGELFF.

This clone was seen a handful of times. The chain couples TRBV7-9 to TRBJ2-7, with 9 bases identical to TRBD2. V trimming: 4 bases; J trimming: 0 bases; junction bases outside the gene matches: 4. Germline CDR1 and CDR2: SEHNR and FQNEAQ (reference sequence). CDR3 size: 15 residues. CDR3 in amino acids: CASSSSGAFSYEQYF. As DNA, the CDR3 is TGTGCCAGCAGCTCTAGCGGGGCGTTCTCCTACGAGCAGTACTTC.

This clone was detected only a few times. V usage is TRBV19 and J usage is TRBJ2-3, with D perhaps TRBD1 (5 bases). This CDR3 region has 12 residues. Germline V gene data show CDR1 as LNHDA and CDR2 as SQIVND (reference sequence). The germline V and J ends were trimmed by 5 bases and 5 bases, with 8 bases remaining between them. CDR3 sequence (DNA): TGTGCCAGTAGTGCCCAGGGAGATACGCAGTATTTT. Residues: CASSAQGDTQYF. The full variable domain, in which reference TRBV19 and TRBJ2-3 provide the parts outside the CDR3, is DGGITQSPKYLFRKEGQNVTLSCEQNLNHDAMYWYRQDPGQGLRLIYYSQIVNDFQKGDIAEGYSVSREKKESFPLTVTSAQKNPTAFYLCASSAQGDTQYFGPGTRLTVL.

This clone appeared a few times. This chain uses TRBV5-1 with TRBJ2-7; TRBD2 is a possible D gene (6 bases). Trimming removed 0 bases at V and 6 bases at J, with 10 bases between. CDR1 and CDR2 (germline): SGHRS, YFSETQ. The CDR3 covers 13 residues. CDR3 nucleotide sequence: TGCGCCAGCAGCTTGGCCGGGAGCAGCGAGCAGTACTTC. Translated: CASSLAGSSEQYF. Full variable domain (missing parts from reference TRBV5-1 and TRBJ2-7): KAGVTQTPRYLIKTRGQQVTLSCSPISGHRSVSWYQQTPGQGLQFLFEYFSETQRNKGNFPGRFSGRQFSNSRSEMNVSTLELGDSALYLCASSLAGSSEQYFGPGTRLTVT.